Given below is one TCR beta chain in context. The sample originates from a study of blood T cell repertoires in COVID-19. Overall study context: Two negative PCRs, clearance, or symptom resolution had been documented for recovered Cohort 3 donors.

Clones were read by immunoSEQ multiplex PCR, and TCRdb kept only the in-frame ones, dropping some. This table has approximately 150,000 clones, roughly 78% appearing once. Sequenced input: PBMCs or T cells enriched from blood (not recorded which). The source is a woman in her 70s in a cohort exposed to, infected with or recovered from COVID-19 (not recorded which).

The CDR3 loop reads CASSPGQPPRDYGYTF. The CDR3 DNA sequence: TGCGCCAGCAGCCCGGGACAGCCGCCCAGGGACTATGGCTACACCTTC. This sequence joins TRBV23-1 and TRBJ1-2; 7 bases fit TRBD1. TRBV23-1 is flagged as an ORF with uncertain function. This CDR3 spans 16 amino acids. V shed 6 bases, J shed 3 bases, and the junction held 13 bases outside the gene matches.